Below are 29 T cell receptor beta chains sequenced from a single sample in a study of beta chain features in type 1 diabetes (dated by TCRdb to the late 2010s). The method was the immunoSEQ multiplex PCR assay. The High Capacity cDNA Reverse Transcription Kit was used to reverse transcribe all of the isolated RNA, meaning that expressed TCRB transcripts were what got sequenced. In TCRdb, the immuneACCESS table is reduced to in-frame sequences with V and J assigned. These tables do not hold every clone; where another copy was compared, an unresolved V gene accounts for under half, and the others remain unexplained. Within this sample are 300,000 to 350,000 clones, with less than 9.5% of them counted one time only. The top ten constitute less than 0.5% of the sample. Sequencing was performed on central memory CD4+ T cells from blood. These receptors all come from a woman aged 18-29 years in good health.

This clone occurred a few times. The chain carries TRBV7-2 and TRBJ1-5; maybe TRBD1 (5 bases). V was pared by 5 bases and J by 5 bases, with 13 bases between. The V gene's germline CDR1 is SGHTA and CDR2 FQGNSA. This CDR3 region has 14 residues. The CDR3 DNA follows: TGTGCCAGCAGCAGAGGGGCCAGGGATCAGCCCCAGCATTTT. Its translation: CASSRGARDQPQHF.

The rearrangement uses TRBV28 and TRBJ2-1; TRBD2 is a possible D gene (6 bases). Germline CDR1 and CDR2: MDHEN and SYDVKM. The CDR3 length is 17 residues. The V gene lost 3 bases and the J gene lost 1 base, with 16 bases spanning the gap. CDR3 in amino acids: CASSFLRDANSYNEQFF. CDR3 coding DNA: TGTGCCAGCAGTTTTTTGCGGGACGCTAATTCCTACAATGAGCAGTTCTTC.

This clone was counted between two and nine times. The chain uses TRBV7-2 and TRBJ2-2; 10 bases line up with TRBD2. Germline V gene data show CDR1 as SGHTA and CDR2 as FQGNSA. V was pared by 5 bases and J by 7 bases, with 10 bases of the junction left unmatched. The CDR3 totals 16 residues. The CDR3 region is CASSPRLAGQGGELFF. DNA of the CDR3: TGTGCCAGCAGCCCCCGACTAGCGGGCCAGGGCGGGGAGCTGTTTTTT.

This clone was counted a few times. The chain joins TRBV9 to TRBJ2-2; a possible D gene is TRBD1 (5 bases). The V and J ends lost 0 bases and 4 bases respectively, with 10 bases between them. Germline CDR1 SGDLS, CDR2 YYNGEE. The length of the CDR3 is 15 residues. The CDR3 DNA sequence: TGTGCCAGCAGCGTAGATCTGACAGTCACCGGGGAGCTGTTTTTT. This codes for CASSVDLTVTGELFF.

Only a few counts were recorded for this clone. In nucleotides, the CDR3 is TGTGCCAGCATGGGACCGGGCCGTGGGCAGTTCTTC. Its protein is CASMGPGRGQFF. The chain is built from TRBV6-1 and TRBJ2-1; D tentatively reads TRBD1 or TRBD2 (5 bases each). The germline V gene has CDR1 MNHNS and CDR2 SASEGT. The CDR3 is 12 residues long. V lost 7 bases and J 12 bases, leaving 16 bases between the germline ends.

There are a few counts of this clone. The chain recombines TRBV28 with TRBJ2-4, with a weak D call TRBD1 (6 bases). CDR1 and CDR2 (germline): MDHEN, SYDVKM. The CDR3 is 12 residues long. V was shortened by 6 bases and J by 3 bases, with 6 bases between the two germline ends. Written as DNA, the CDR3 is TGTGCCAGCAGGGACAGCAAAAACATTCAGTACTTC. It is translated as CASRDSKNIQYF.

Comment on this clone: The sample carries other DNA sequences with the same CDR3. The V and J genes are TRBV9 and TRBJ2-5; the match to TRBD2 covers 7 bases. V was pared by 5 bases and J by 1 base, with 5 bases of the junction left unmatched. Germline CDR1 SGDLS, CDR2 YYNGEE. This CDR3 contains 14 residues. The CDR3 DNA reads TGTGCCAGCAGTCCTAGCGGCACCCAAGAGACCCAGTACTTC. Translated: CASSPSGTQETQYF.

This clone was counted between two and nine times. This rearrangement joins TRBV18 to TRBJ2-7; tentatively, D is TRBD1 (5 bases). The V end lost 3 bases, the J end lost 1 base, and 13 bases lay between the germline ends. From germline, CDR1 is KGHSH and CDR2 LQKENI. This CDR3 is built from 15 residues. Written as DNA, the CDR3 is TGTGCCAGCTCACCTCAGGGCTTTGGGTCCTACGAGCAGTACTTC. Its protein product is CASSPQGFGSYEQYF.

The V call is TRBV7-9, the J call TRBJ2-5; D is uncertain. The end of the DNA aligns better with TRBJ2-7, so the J call may be wrong. From germline, CDR1 is SEHNR and CDR2 FQNEAQ (reference sequence). The CDR3 runs 14 residues. The CDR3 coding sequence is TGTGCCAGCAGCTTAGAGGGATCCCTCTACGAGCAGTACTTC. Amino acid sequence: CASSLEGSLYEQYF.

The CDR3 spells CSVDTQGTDTQYF. Written as DNA, the CDR3 is TGCAGCGTTGATACGCAGGGCACAGATACGCAGTATTTT. The V gene is TRBV29-1, the J gene TRBJ2-3; no clear D gene. Trimming stripped 3 bases from V and 1 base from J, with 8 bases between. The CDR3 loop spans 13 amino acids. Per germline, CDR1 SQVTM and CDR2 ANQGSEA.

V and J are TRBV2 and TRBJ2-5; D might be TRBD2 (5 bases). In germline, CDR1 is SNHLY, CDR2 FYNNEI. Trimming cost V 4 bases and J 5 bases, with 11 bases left between them. This CDR3 region has 13 residues. The CDR3 region is CASSGASKETQYF. The CDR3 nucleotides are TGTGCCAGCAGTGGGGCTAGCAAGGAGACCCAGTACTTC. The whole variable domain, filled in from reference TRBV2 and TRBJ2-5, reads EPEVTQTPSHQVTQMGQEVILRCVPISNHLYFYWYRQILGQKVEFLVSFYNNEISEKSEIFDDQFSVERPDGSNFTLKIRSTKLEDSAMYFCASSGASKETQYFGPGTRLLVL.

CDR3 DNA sequence: TGTGCCAGCAGCCGCACGACAGAGGTCGAGACCCAGTACTTC. It encodes CASSRTTEVETQYF. V is TRBV7-9 and J is TRBJ2-5; TRBD1 might be the D (5 bases). Germline CDR1 and CDR2: SEHNR and FQNEAQ (reference sequence). This CDR3 contains 14 residues. V dropped 5 bases and J dropped 5 bases, with 15 bases sitting between them.

The rearrangement links TRBV28 to TRBJ2-3; no firm D call. Trimming took off 3 bases at V and 3 bases at J, with 7 bases between the two ends. The CDR3 covers 13 residues. Germline V CDR1 and CDR2: MDHEN, SYDVKM. The CDR3: CASSFRATDTQYF. CDR3 bases: TGTGCCAGCAGTTTTAGGGCTACAGATACGCAGTATTTT.

In this sample, this clone turned up a few times. This chain links TRBV29-1 with TRBJ1-4, with D uncertain. The germline CDR1 and CDR2 sequences are SQVTM and ANQGSEA. This CDR3 spans 13 amino acids. Trimming removed 4 bases at V and 8 bases at J, with 14 bases between. CDR3 amino acids: CSVGQAVGEKLFF. Here the CDR3 DNA reads TGCAGCGTTGGGCAGGCAGTAGGGGAAAAACTGTTTTTT.

The rearrangement joins TRBV11-2 to TRBJ2-1, with 8 bases aligning to TRBD1. The germline gives CDR1 SGHAT, CDR2 FQNNGV. V gave up 4 bases and J gave up 7 bases; unmatched junction bases: 12. The CDR3 is 16 amino acids. Written as DNA, the CDR3 is TGTGCCAGCAGCTCTAACCTCGGACAGGGTGTTAATGAGCAGTTCTTC. This sequence encodes CASSSNLGQGVNEQFF. Full variable domain (rest looked up from reference TRBV11-2 and TRBJ2-1): EAGVAQSPRYKIIEKRQSVAFWCNPISGHATLYWYQQILGQGPKLLIQFQNNGVVDDSQLPKDRFSAERLKGVDSTLKIQPAKLEDSAVYLCASSSNLGQGVNEQFFGPGTRLTVL.

The chain combines TRBV2 with TRBJ1-2, with D possibly being TRBD1 (5 bases). The CDR3 extends over 13 amino acids. CDR1 is SNHLY, CDR2 FYNNEI, per germline. Trimming stripped 6 bases from V and 3 bases from J, with 11 bases between. DNA of the CDR3: TGTGCCAGCAGCCCTGGAGGGGACTATGGCTACACCTTC. Translating gives CASSPGGDYGYTF.

This chain joins TRBV7-2 and TRBJ2-1, with D hard to call. CDR1 and CDR2 (germline): SGHTA, FQGNSA. CDR3 length equals 14 residues. V was cut by 1 base and J by 9 bases, with 13 bases left in between. The CDR3 DNA reads TGTGCCAGCAGCTTAGTTGCGGACCTACCTGAGCAGTTCTTC. This translates into CASSLVADLPEQFF.

In this sample, this clone turned up many times. V usage is TRBV5-1 and J usage is TRBJ2-5; 9 bases match TRBD2. CDR3 length equals 15 residues. After removal of 5 bases from V and 4 bases from J, the junction contained 9 bases not matched to a gene. Germline V gives CDR1 SGHRS, CDR2 YFSETQ. The CDR3 DNA follows: TGCGCCAGCAGATCCATGGGTAGCGGGAGAGAGACCCAGTACTTC. Translating it yields CASRSMGSGRETQYF.

The gene calls are TRBV6-6 and TRBJ2-5, with 7 bases that match TRBD1. Germline V gives CDR1 MNHNY, CDR2 SVGAGI (reference sequence). The CDR3 covers 12 residues. With V trimmed by 6 bases and J by 2 bases, 0 bases remained unmatched. CDR3 nucleotides: TGTGCCAGCAGGGACAGGCAAGAGACCCAGTACTTC. Its translation: CASRDRQETQYF.

J is TRBJ1-5 and V is TRBV5-8; no definite D call. In germline, CDR1 is SGHTS, CDR2 YDEGEE. V lost 2 bases and J 3 bases, leaving 18 bases between the germline ends. The length of the CDR3 is 17 residues. CDR3 loop: CASSFESGSSFNQPQHF. CDR3 bases: TGTGCCAGCAGCTTTGAATCCGGTAGCAGCTTCAATCAGCCCCAGCATTTT.

This clone was detected many times. This CDR3 reads CASSLASRTDTQYF. As DNA, the CDR3 is TGTGCCAGCAGCTTAGCTTCGCGCACAGATACGCAGTATTTT. This chain connects TRBV7-8 to TRBJ2-3; no definite D call. Per the germline V gene, CDR1 is SGHVS and CDR2 is FQNEAQ. The CDR3 has 14 residues. V dropped 0 bases and J dropped 1 base, with 5 bases sitting between them.

This clone was observed a handful of times. The chain couples TRBV2 to TRBJ2-7, with D unresolved. This CDR3 is built from 14 residues. Germline V gives CDR1 SNHLY, CDR2 FYNNEI. V shed 8 bases and J shed 4 bases, with 18 bases lying between them. The CDR3, as DNA: TGTGCCAGCTTGTTCGGTTCTGTGATTTACGAGCAGTACTTC. Its protein product is CASLFGSVIYEQYF.

This clone was seen a few times. The rearrangement joins TRBV5-6 to TRBJ2-7; D gene ambiguous. Germline loops: CDR1 SGHDT, CDR2 YYEEEE. This CDR3 spans 14 amino acids. V was pared by 2 bases and J by 6 bases, with 15 bases between. The CDR3, as DNA: TGTGCCAGCAGCTTAGTCAGTCGGTGGGGCGAGCAGTACTTC. Protein: CASSLVSRWGEQYF.

This clone came up a few times. This chain links TRBV7-2 with TRBJ2-3, with D perhaps TRBD1 (6 bases). Trimming stripped 6 bases from V and 6 bases from J, with 19 bases between. The germline V gene has CDR1 SGHTA and CDR2 FQGNSA. The CDR3 has 15 amino acids. CDR3 region: CASSWRASGDDTQYF. The CDR3 bases are TGTGCCAGCAGTTGGCGGGCCTCAGGGGACGATACGCAGTATTTT.

This clone was counted ten times or more. One end of the junction does not line up with germline, which may come from a read error. This chain connects TRBV2 to TRBJ1-2; the match to TRBD1 covers 8 bases. Germline values: CDR1 SNHLY, CDR2 FYNNEI. This CDR3 spans 15 amino acids. As DNA, the CDR3 is TGTGCCAGCAGTGAAGCTCAGGGGGCTAAGTATGGCTACACCTTC. It encodes CASSEAQGAKYGYTF.

This clone appeared a few times. V is TRBV21-1 and J is TRBJ2-1; the table calls TRBD1, which could not be checked here. TRBV21-1 is assigned pseudogene status. The CDR3 is 13 amino acids. CDR3 residues: CASSKVWPCEQFF. CDR3 coding DNA: TGTGCCAGCAGCAAAGTCTGGCCCTGTGAGCAGTTCTTC.

The chain joins TRBV19 to TRBJ2-3; unclear D gene. The germline V gene has CDR1 LNHDA and CDR2 SQIVND (reference sequence). CDR3 length: 13 residues. V lost 4 bases and J 2 bases, leaving 7 bases between the germline ends. CDR3 in amino acids: CASSTTNTDTQYF. CDR3 coding DNA: TGTGCCAGTAGTACGACAAACACAGATACGCAGTATTTT.

Turning to this clone: A junction end diverges from the germline sequence, so it may reflect a read error. This chain uses TRBV27 with TRBJ2-1, with D possibly matching TRBD1 (6 bases). CDR1 and CDR2 from the germline V gene are MNHEY and SMNVEV (reference sequence). CDR3 length: 14 residues. The CDR3 sequence is CASSLSRDKPVSVF. The CDR3 DNA reads TGTGCCAGCAGTTTATCGAGGGACAAACCCGTGTCGGTCTTC.

This clone occurred a few times. The chain has TRBV7-2 and TRBJ2-3, with TRBD1 identical over 9 bases. This CDR3 has 15 amino acids. Germline CDR1 SGHTA, CDR2 FQGNSA. The V gene end was trimmed by 5 bases and the J gene end by 6 bases; junction bases not matched to a gene: 9. The CDR3 is CASSPRGQGGDTQYF. The CDR3 region has the DNA TGTGCCAGCAGCCCACGGGGACAGGGAGGGGATACGCAGTATTTT.